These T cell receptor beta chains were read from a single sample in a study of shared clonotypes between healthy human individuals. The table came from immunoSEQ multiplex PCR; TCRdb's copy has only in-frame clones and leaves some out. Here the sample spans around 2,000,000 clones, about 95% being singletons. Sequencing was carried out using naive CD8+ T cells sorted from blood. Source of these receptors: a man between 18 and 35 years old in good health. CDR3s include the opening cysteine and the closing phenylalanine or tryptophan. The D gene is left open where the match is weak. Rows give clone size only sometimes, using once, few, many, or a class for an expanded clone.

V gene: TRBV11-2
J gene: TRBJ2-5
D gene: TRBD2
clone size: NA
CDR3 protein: CASSNLQRGGPETQYF
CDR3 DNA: TGTGCCAGCAGCAACCTGCAGCGGGGGGGCCCAGAGACCCAGTACTTC

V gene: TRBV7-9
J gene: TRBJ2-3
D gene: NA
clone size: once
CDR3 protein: CASSLDPEDTQYF
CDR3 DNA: TGTGCCAGCAGCTTGGACCCCGAAGATACGCAGTATTTT

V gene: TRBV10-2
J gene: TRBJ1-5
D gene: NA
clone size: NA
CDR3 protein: CASSDSYSNQPQHF
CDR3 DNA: TGCGCCAGCAGCGACAGTTATAGCAATCAGCCCCAGCATTTT

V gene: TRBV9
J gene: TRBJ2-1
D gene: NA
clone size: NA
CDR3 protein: CASSVGGGTNEQFF
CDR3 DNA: TGTGCCAGCAGCGTAGGTGGCGGGACCAATGAGCAGTTCTTC

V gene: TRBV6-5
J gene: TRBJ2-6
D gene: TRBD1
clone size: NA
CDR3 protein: CASSGQGAGANVLTF
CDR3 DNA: TGTGCCAGCAGCGGACAGGGGGCTGGGGCCAACGTCCTGACTTTC

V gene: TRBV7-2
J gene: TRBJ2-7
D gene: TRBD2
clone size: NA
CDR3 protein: CASSFTSGETYEQYF
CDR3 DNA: TGTGCCAGCAGCTTCACTAGCGGGGAGACCTACGAGCAGTACTTC

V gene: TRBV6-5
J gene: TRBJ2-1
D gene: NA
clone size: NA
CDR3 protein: CASSYDRSSYNEQFF
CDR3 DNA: TGTGCCAGCAGTTACGACCGGAGCTCCTACAATGAGCAGTTCTTC

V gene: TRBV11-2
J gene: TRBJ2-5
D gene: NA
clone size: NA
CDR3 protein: CASRFPGLDTQYF
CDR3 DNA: TGTGCCAGCAGGTTTCCTGGGTTGGACACCCAGTACTTC

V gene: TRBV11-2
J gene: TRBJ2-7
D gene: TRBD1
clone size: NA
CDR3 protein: CASSLVLSGGFYEQYF
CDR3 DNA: TGTGCCAGCAGCTTAGTTTTATCAGGGGGTTTCTACGAGCAGTACTTC

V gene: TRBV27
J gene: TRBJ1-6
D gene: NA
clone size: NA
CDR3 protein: CASRQGFISYNSPLHF
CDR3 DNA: TGTGCCAGCAGGCAGGGTTTTATTTCCTATAATTCACCCCTCCACTTT

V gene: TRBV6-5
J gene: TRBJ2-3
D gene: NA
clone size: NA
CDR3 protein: CASSFVADTQYF
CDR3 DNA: TGTGCCAGCAGTTTTGTCGCAGATACGCAGTATTTT

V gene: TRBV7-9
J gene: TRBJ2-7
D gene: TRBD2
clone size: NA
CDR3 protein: CATRASGVYEQYF
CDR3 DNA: TGTGCCACCAGAGCTAGCGGGGTTTACGAGCAGTACTTC

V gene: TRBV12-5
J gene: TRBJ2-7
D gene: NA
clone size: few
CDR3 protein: CASGLDRTYEQYF
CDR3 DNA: TGTGCTAGTGGTTTGGACAGAACCTACGAGCAGTACTTC

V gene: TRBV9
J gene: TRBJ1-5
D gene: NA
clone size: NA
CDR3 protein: CASSSLGGEPQHF
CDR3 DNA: TGTGCCAGCAGCTCCTTGGGAGGGGAGCCCCAGCATTTT

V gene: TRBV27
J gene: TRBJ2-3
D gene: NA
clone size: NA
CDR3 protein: CASSLLGDTQYF
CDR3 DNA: TGTGCCAGCAGTTTACTCGGAGATACGCAGTATTTT

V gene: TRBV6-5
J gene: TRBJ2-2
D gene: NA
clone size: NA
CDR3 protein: CASSTSVTGELFF
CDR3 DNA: TGTGCCAGCAGTACCAGTGTCACCGGGGAGCTGTTTTTT

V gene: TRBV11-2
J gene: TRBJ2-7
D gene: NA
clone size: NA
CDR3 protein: CASSDSGTASYEQYF
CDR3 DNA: TGTGCCAGCAGCGACTCCGGGACGGCCTCCTACGAGCAGTACTTC